This TCR beta chain was retrieved from a study of cytomegalovirus exposure and HLA in healthy donors. Study-level results: For most TCR beta V segments, an earlier analysis put the productive rate at about 90% or about 30% of the time. In a later analysis, HLA-associated TCR beta chains were more clonally expanded than equally common others. The majority of TCR sequences were rare, yet some public TCRs appeared in many donors. High sensitivity and specificity were reportedly achieved when the classifier diagnosed cytomegalovirus status.

PCR amplification relied on 60 Vbeta primers (plus 13 Jbeta primers). The table came from immunoSEQ multiplex PCR; TCRdb's copy has only in-frame clones and leaves some out. Of about 81,000 clones listed, 70% to 80% are singletons. Of note for this clone: Its antigen is undetermined.

The V segment lost 6 bases and the J segment 6 bases; nucleotides outside the gene matches: 7. CDR1 is KGHSH, CDR2 LQKENI, per germline. The CDR3 is 13 amino acids. The V gene is TRBV18, the J gene TRBJ2-7; 8 bases line up with TRBD2. Sequenced input: PBMCs. The clonotype was recovered from a man aged 50 or older in good health and CMV-seropositive. CDR3 sequence reads: CASSGTRRAEQYF. The CDR3 DNA reads TGTGCCAGCTCCGGGACTAGAAGGGCCGAGCAGTACTTC.